The clone carrying this T cell receptor beta chain was counted a few times. The antigen remains undetermined. Unique molecular identifiers had been added to the TCR beta cDNA libraries. TCRdb analysed the PCR reads with MiXCR anew, one entry per CDR3 protein. Among roughly 800,000 distinct CDR3 sequences listed, approximately 30% were seen once. These data belong to a study of post-analysis software for immune sequencing data. Study-level results: About five TRBV segments were more frequent in patients than controls; TRBV5-6, TRBV5-1 and TRBV20-1 belonged to this group. Batch-matched samples strongly co-clustered by F measure.

V gave up 5 bases and J gave up 4 bases, with 18 bases separating them. Per the germline V gene, CDR1 is MNHEY and CDR2 is SVGAGI. The CDR3 consists of 16 residues. Sequenced: blood. The receptor was derived from a girl aged 5-17 years with multiple sclerosis. The chain uses TRBV6-5 and TRBJ2-1; either TRBD1 or TRBD2 may supply D (6 bases each). The CDR3 DNA is TGTGCCAGCAGTACCCCGAGAAGGGGGGCATACAATGAGCAGTTCTTC. It is translated as CASSTPRRGAYNEQFF.